This entry features one TCR beta chain sequence. Reverse transcription of roughly 0.45 to 1 ug RNA used random hexamers. Amplification of the TCR beta CDR3 was carried out by immunoSEQ multiplex PCR, which spanned a total of 54 Vbeta and 13 Jbeta segments. Each CDR3 protein gets one entry after TCRdb re-called the immunoSEQ multiplex PCR reads with MiXCR. The data contain about 160,000 distinct CDR3 sequences, 94% of them singletons. This CDR3 comprises 12 residues. V lost 5 bases, J lost 7 bases, and 3 bases stayed unmatched. This sample was included in a study of CD8 T cells in Susac syndrome. The multiple sclerosis control group was made up of treatment-naive patients with stable or active relapsing-remitting disease. Negative isolation was used for CD8+ and CD4+ T cells, and FACS enrichment was applied to TEMRA cells.

V gene TRBV12-3 or TRBV12-4 combines with J gene TRBJ1-2; 8 bases match TRBD1. The source of this sequence is a human donor with multiple sclerosis. Material: CD4+ T cells from PBMCs. CDR3 residues: CASSGQGGGYTF. DNA for the CDR3: TGTGCCAGCAGTGGACAGGGTGGTGGCTACACCTTC.